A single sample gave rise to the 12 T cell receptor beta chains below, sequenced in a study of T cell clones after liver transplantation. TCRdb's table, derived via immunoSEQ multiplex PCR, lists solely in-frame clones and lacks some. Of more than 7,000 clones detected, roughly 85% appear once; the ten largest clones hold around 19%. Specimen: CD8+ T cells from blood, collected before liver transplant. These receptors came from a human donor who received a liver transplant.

The CDR3 nucleotides are TGTGCCAGCAGCGTAGCCAGCGGGGGGAGGAATGAGCAGTTCTTC. Translating gives CASSVASGGRNEQFF. This chain joins TRBV9 and TRBJ2-1; 9 bases are a match to TRBD2. This CDR3 spans 15 amino acids. The J segment lost 7 bases and the V segment lost 0 bases, leaving 5 bases of the junction unmatched. Germline-derived CDR1 and CDR2 are SGDLS and YYNGEE.

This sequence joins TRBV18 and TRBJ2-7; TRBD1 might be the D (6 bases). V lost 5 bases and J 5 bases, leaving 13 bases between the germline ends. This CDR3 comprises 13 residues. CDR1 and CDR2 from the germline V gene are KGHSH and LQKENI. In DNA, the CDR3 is TGTGCCAGCTCAATTACAGGGTACCACGAGCAGTACTTC. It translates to CASSITGYHEQYF.

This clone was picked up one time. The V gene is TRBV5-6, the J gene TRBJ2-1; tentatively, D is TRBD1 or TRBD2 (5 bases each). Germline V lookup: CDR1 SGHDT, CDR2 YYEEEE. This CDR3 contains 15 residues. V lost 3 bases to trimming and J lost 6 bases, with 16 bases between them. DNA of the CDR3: TGTGCCAGCAGCTCGGGTGGGGACCCTCTCAATGAGCAGTTCTTC. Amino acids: CASSSGGDPLNEQFF.

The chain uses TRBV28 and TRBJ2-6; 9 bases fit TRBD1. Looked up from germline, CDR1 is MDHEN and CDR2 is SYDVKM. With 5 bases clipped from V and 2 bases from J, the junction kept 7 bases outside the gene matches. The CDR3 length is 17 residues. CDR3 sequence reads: CASSTGHRGPGANVLTF. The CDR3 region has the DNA TGTGCCAGCAGTACCGGCCACAGGGGGCCTGGGGCCAACGTCCTGACTTTC.

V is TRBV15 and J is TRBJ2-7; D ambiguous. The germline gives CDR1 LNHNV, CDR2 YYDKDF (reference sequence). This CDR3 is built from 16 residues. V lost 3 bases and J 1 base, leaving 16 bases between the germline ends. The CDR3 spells CATSSAATYRSYEQYF. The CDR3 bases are TGTGCCACCAGCAGTGCCGCCACCTACCGGTCCTACGAGCAGTACTTC.

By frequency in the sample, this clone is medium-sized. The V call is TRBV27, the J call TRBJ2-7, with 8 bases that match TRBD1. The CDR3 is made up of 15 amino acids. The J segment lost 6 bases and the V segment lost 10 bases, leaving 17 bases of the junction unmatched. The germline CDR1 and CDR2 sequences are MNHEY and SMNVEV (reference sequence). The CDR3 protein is CATRIGQGVYGEQYF. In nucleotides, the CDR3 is TGTGCCACCCGTATTGGACAGGGCGTCTACGGCGAGCAGTACTTC.

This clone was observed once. DNA for the CDR3: TGTGCCAGCACTCCCAGGGAAGATCCTAACTATGGCTACACCTTC. This encodes CASTPREDPNYGYTF. V and J are TRBV6-6 and TRBJ1-2, with a possible D match to TRBD1 (5 bases). The germline V gene has CDR1 MNHNY and CDR2 SVGAGI (reference sequence). CDR3 length: 15 residues. V lost 7 bases to trimming and J lost 0 bases, with 15 bases between them.

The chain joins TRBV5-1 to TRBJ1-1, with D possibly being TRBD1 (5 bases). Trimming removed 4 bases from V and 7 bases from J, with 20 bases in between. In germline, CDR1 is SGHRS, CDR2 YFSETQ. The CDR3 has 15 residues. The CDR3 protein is CASSGEQSGWDEAFF. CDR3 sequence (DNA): TGCGCCAGCAGCGGAGAACAGTCAGGGTGGGATGAAGCTTTCTTT.

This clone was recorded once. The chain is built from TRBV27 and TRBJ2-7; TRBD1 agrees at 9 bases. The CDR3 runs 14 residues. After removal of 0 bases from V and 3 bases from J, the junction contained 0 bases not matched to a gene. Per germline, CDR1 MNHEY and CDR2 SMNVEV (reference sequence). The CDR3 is CASSLSTGGYEQYF. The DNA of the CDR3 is TGTGCCAGCAGTTTATCGACAGGGGGCTACGAGCAGTACTTC.

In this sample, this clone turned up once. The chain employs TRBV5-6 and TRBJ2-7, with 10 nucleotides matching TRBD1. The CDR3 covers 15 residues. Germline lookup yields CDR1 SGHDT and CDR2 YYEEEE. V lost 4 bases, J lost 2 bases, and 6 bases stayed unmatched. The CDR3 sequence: CASSPRDRGPYEQYF. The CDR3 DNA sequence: TGTGCCAGCAGCCCCCGGGACAGGGGCCCCTACGAGCAGTACTTC.

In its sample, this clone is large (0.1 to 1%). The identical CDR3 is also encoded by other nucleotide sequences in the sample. Here the CDR3 reads CAIRGLAGGAYEQYF. DNA of the CDR3: TGTGCCATCCGGGGGCTAGCGGGGGGTGCCTACGAGCAGTACTTC. The rearrangement links TRBV2 to TRBJ2-7, with 11 positions matching TRBD2. Germline CDR1 reads SNHLY; CDR2 reads FYNNEI. This CDR3 contains 15 residues. V was pared by 10 bases and J by 2 bases, with 10 bases of the junction left unmatched.

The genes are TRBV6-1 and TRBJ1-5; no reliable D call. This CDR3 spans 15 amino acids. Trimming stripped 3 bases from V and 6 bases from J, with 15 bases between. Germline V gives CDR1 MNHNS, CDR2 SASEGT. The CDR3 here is CASSDLGDQTQPQHF. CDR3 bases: TGTGCCAGCAGTGATCTCGGCGACCAGACTCAGCCCCAGCATTTT.